This passage covers 20 T cell receptor beta chains from one sample sequenced in a study of shared clonotypes between healthy human individuals (dated by TCRdb to between 2020 and 2021). Receptors were amplified or captured by the immunoSEQ multiplex PCR assay. In TCRdb, the immuneACCESS table is reduced to in-frame sequences with V and J assigned. These tables do not hold every clone; where another copy was compared, an unresolved V gene accounts for under half, and the others remain unexplained. This sample has 2 million or so clones in its table, and about 95% of those were observed once. The top ten clones comprise roughly 1% of the sample. CD8 naive samples consisted of CD45RO-negative cells that were positively selected for CCR7, yielding a CD45RA+CCR7+ population without TemRA cells. The sequenced sample consisted of naive CD8+ T cells sorted from blood. The cell subset or site label for this specimen denotes: CD45RA+CCR7+. These receptors were collected from a man aged 18 to 35 in good health.

The V and J genes are TRBV9 and TRBJ1-5, with 7 bases lining up with TRBD1. Trimming at V came to 3 bases and at J to 4 bases, leaving 7 bases not matched to a gene. The CDR3 consists of 15 residues. Germline V gene data show CDR1 as SGDLS and CDR2 as YYNGEE. CDR3: CASSAEEGQNQPQHF. As DNA, the CDR3 is TGTGCCAGCAGCGCAGAAGAGGGACAGAATCAGCCCCAGCATTTT.

V and J are TRBV6-6 and TRBJ1-6, with 7 bases that match TRBD1. The CDR3 consists of 14 residues. V gave up 0 bases and J gave up 9 bases; unmatched junction bases: 2. The germline CDR1 and CDR2 sequences are MNHNY and SVGAGI (reference sequence). As DNA, the CDR3 is TGTGCCAGCAGTTACTCCGGGACAGTTTCACCCCTCCACTTT. It specifies CASSYSGTVSPLHF.

This sequence joins TRBV20-1 and TRBJ1-2, with 7 bases matching TRBD1. The CDR3 covers 11 residues. V shed 4 bases and J 8 bases; nucleotides not matched to a gene: 4. The germline V gene has CDR1 DFQATT and CDR2 SNEGSKA (reference sequence). This CDR3 is CSANRGFGYTF. The DNA for the CDR3 is TGCAGTGCTAACAGGGGATTCGGCTACACCTTC.

V usage is TRBV28 and J usage is TRBJ2-7; D is uncertain. This CDR3 has 11 residues. V lost 8 bases and J 0 bases, leaving 5 bases between the germline ends. In germline, CDR1 is MDHEN, CDR2 SYDVKM. CDR3 residues: CASATSYEQYF. The CDR3 DNA is TGTGCCAGCGCTACCTCCTACGAGCAGTACTTC.

V and J are TRBV10-2 and TRBJ2-1; the D gene is possibly TRBD2 (6 bases). The CDR3 length is 15 residues. V was clipped by 4 bases and J by 2 bases, with 12 bases between them. The germline CDR1 and CDR2 sequences are WSHSY and SAAADI. The CDR3 DNA sequence: TGCGCCAGCAGTGTGCGGGATGGGGCCTACAATGAGCAGTTCTTC. Its translation: CASSVRDGAYNEQFF.

This rearrangement joins TRBV19 to TRBJ1-1; D unresolved. Germline CDR1 is LNHDA and CDR2 is SQIVND (reference sequence). Trimming took 6 bases from V and 4 from J, leaving 15 bases between them. The CDR3 runs to 14 residues. The CDR3 DNA is TGTGCCAGTAGAGTTCGGGATATGGCCACTGAAGCTTTCTTT. Translating it yields CASRVRDMATEAFF.

The V and J genes are TRBV25-1 and TRBJ2-5; D is perhaps TRBD1 (6 bases). The V end was cut by 7 bases, the J end by 4 bases, with 10 bases between. The V gene's germline CDR1 is MGHDK and CDR2 SYGVNS. The CDR3 covers 12 residues. Here the CDR3 DNA reads TGTGCCAGCACAGGGGAATCAGAGACCCAGTACTTC. It encodes CASTGESETQYF.

The chain links TRBV9 to TRBJ2-1; D may correspond to TRBD1 or TRBD2 (7 bases each). Trimming left V 3 bases short and J 3 bases short, with 16 bases between. Germline V lookup: CDR1 SGDLS, CDR2 YYNGEE. CDR3 length equals 16 residues. Here the CDR3 reads CASSASSGTVYNEQFF. In DNA form, the CDR3 reads TGTGCCAGCAGCGCTTCCAGCGGGACAGTCTACAATGAGCAGTTCTTC.

V is TRBV6-5 and J is TRBJ2-3, with 8 positions matching TRBD2. Trimming removed 10 bases from V and 7 bases from J; junction bases left unmatched: 4. The CDR3 runs to 11 residues. Looked up from germline, CDR1 is MNHEY and CDR2 is SVGAGI. CDR3 sequence reads: CATGGGHTQYF. The CDR3 region has the DNA TGTGCCACCGGGGGGGGGCATACGCAGTATTTT.

The chain couples TRBV7-9 to TRBJ2-7; the match to TRBD2 covers 13 bases. CDR3 length equals 16 residues. After removal of 4 bases from V and 4 bases from J, the junction contained 7 bases not matched to a gene. Germline V gene lookup returns CDR1 SEHNR and CDR2 FQNEAQ (reference sequence). CDR3 coding DNA: TGTGCCAGCAGCTCGCCCGGACTAGCGGGAGTTTACGAGCAGTACTTC. This gives the protein CASSSPGLAGVYEQYF.

The chain links TRBV19 to TRBJ2-7; no clear D gene. Looked up from germline, CDR1 is LNHDA and CDR2 is SQIVND (reference sequence). V was pared by 5 bases and J by 3 bases, with 14 bases between. The CDR3 extends over 14 amino acids. The DNA for the CDR3 is TGTGCCAGTAGTTTTACAAATAGTGTCTACGAGCAGTACTTC. Translation: CASSFTNSVYEQYF.

This clone has a handful of counts. V and J are TRBV19 and TRBJ2-5; TRBD1 is a possible D gene (5 bases). V lost 4 bases to trimming and J lost 4 bases, with 7 bases between them. Germline V CDR1 and CDR2: LNHDA, SQIVND (reference sequence). This CDR3 spans 12 amino acids. CDR3 nucleotides: TGTGCCAGTAGTACAACAGGAGAGACCCAGTACTTC. Translating it yields CASSTTGETQYF.

The V and J genes are TRBV7-9 and TRBJ1-3; possible D gene TRBD1, 5 bases. Germline V gene data show CDR1 as SEHNR and CDR2 as FQNEAQ (reference sequence). V was cut by 5 bases and J by 2 bases, with 16 bases left in between. The CDR3 loop spans 16 amino acids. The CDR3: CASSPPGGIPGNTIYF. CDR3 nucleotide sequence: TGTGCCAGCAGCCCCCCGGGGGGAATCCCTGGAAACACCATATATTTT.

This clone has just a few counts. Other DNA sequences within the sample encode an identical CDR3. V is TRBV7-9 and J is TRBJ2-3, with TRBD2 matching 11 bases. Germline CDR1 reads SEHNR; CDR2 reads FQNEAQ (reference sequence). V lost 3 bases to trimming and J lost 5 bases; unmatched junction nucleotides: 4. This CDR3 spans 15 amino acids. The CDR3 is CASSLLAGGRDTQYF. For the CDR3, the DNA is TGTGCCAGCAGCTTGCTAGCGGGGGGACGAGATACGCAGTATTTT.

The J gene is TRBJ1-4, the V gene TRBV7-9, with 7 bases identical to TRBD1. CDR1 SEHNR and CDR2 FQNEAQ come from the germline V gene (reference sequence). The CDR3 sequence is 14 residues long. Losses at the gene ends were 5 bases for V and 11 bases for J; bases not matched to a gene: 11. The CDR3 bases are TGTGCCAGCAGCCCACTACTGGAGACAGGGAAACTGTTTTTT. Its translation: CASSPLLETGKLFF.

The V and J genes are TRBV18 and TRBJ2-7; perhaps TRBD1 as D (6 bases). V gave up 6 bases and J gave up 2 bases, with 14 bases separating them. Per the germline V gene, CDR1 is KGHSH and CDR2 is LQKENI. The CDR3 length is 14 residues. The CDR3 sequence is CASSTETGPYEQYF. The CDR3 nucleotides are TGTGCCAGCTCTACCGAGACAGGACCCTACGAGCAGTACTTC.

The V gene is TRBV5-8, the J gene TRBJ2-5; maybe TRBD2 (5 bases). Germline assignment: CDR1 SGHTS and CDR2 YDEGEE. Trimming left V 4 bases short and J 4 bases short, with 23 bases between. The CDR3 runs to 17 residues. The CDR3 bases are TGTGCCAGCAGCCCTGTCCCTCCCGGGGTATTAGGAGAGACCCAGTACTTC. Its translation: CASSPVPPGVLGETQYF.

The chain links TRBV6-5 to TRBJ2-5; 8 bases map to TRBD1. After removal of 5 bases from V and 1 base from J, the junction contained 3 bases not matched to a gene. CDR3 size: 14 residues. CDR1 and CDR2 from the germline V gene are MNHEY and SVGAGI. CDR3 sequence reads: CASSVGTGQETQYF. Here the CDR3 DNA reads TGTGCCAGCAGTGTAGGGACAGGCCAAGAGACCCAGTACTTC.

DNA for the CDR3: TGTGCCAGCACGGACGGAGAGACCCAGTACTTC. Translation: CASTDGETQYF. This sequence joins TRBV2 and TRBJ2-5, with D unclear. Trimming left V 7 bases short and J 4 bases short, with 7 bases between. CDR1 is SNHLY, CDR2 FYNNEI, per germline. This CDR3 spans 11 amino acids.

This clone was counted a single time. V usage is TRBV30 and J usage is TRBJ2-1, with D unclear. CDR3 size: 12 residues. V lost 1 base to trimming and J lost 8 bases, with 9 bases between them. The V gene's germline CDR1 is GTSNPN and CDR2 SVGIG (reference sequence). The CDR3 region is CAWSALDDEQFF. CDR3 nucleotides: TGTGCCTGGAGTGCCCTCGATGATGAGCAGTTCTTC.